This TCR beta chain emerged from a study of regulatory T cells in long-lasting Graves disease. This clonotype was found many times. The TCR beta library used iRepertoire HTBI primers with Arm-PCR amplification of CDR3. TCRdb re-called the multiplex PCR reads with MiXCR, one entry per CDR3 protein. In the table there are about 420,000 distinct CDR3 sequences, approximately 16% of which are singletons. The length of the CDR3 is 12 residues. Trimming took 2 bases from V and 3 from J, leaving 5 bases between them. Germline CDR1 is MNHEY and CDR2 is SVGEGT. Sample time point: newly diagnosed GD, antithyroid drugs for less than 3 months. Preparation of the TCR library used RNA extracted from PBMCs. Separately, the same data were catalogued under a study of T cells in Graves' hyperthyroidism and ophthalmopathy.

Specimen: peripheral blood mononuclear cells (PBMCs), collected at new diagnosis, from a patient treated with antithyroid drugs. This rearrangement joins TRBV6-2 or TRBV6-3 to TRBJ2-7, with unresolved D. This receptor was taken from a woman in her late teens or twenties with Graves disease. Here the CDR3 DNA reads TGTGCCAGCAGTTACATTTACTACGAGCAGTACTTC. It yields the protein CASSYIYYEQYF.